The 2 T cell receptor beta chains below were found in one sample sequenced in a study of graft-versus-host responses after intestinal transplantation. No antigen is known for these receptors. The protocol was immunoSEQ multiplex PCR, while the TCRdb copy is restricted to in-frame clones and leaves out a portion. Altogether over 100,000 clones are present, 85% to 95% being singletons, with the ten largest covering around 3.3%. The sequencing here drew on unstimulated CD8+ T cells sorted from spleen or lymph node cells, taken before intestinal transplant. Receptors were obtained from a human donor who received an intestinal transplant.

Here the CDR3 reads CASSFTTGTGRLVEQYF. The CDR3 DNA reads TGTGCCAGCAGCTTTACTACCGGGACAGGGCGACTCGTCGAGCAGTACTTC. This chain connects TRBV5-6 to TRBJ2-7, with 9 bases that match TRBD1. The CDR3 consists of 17 residues. The ends lost 2 bases at V and 6 bases at J; junction bases unmatched: 15. CDR1 is SGHDT, CDR2 YYEEEE, per germline.

This clone showed up just a few times. This chain links TRBV7-9 with TRBJ2-1; 7 bases line up with TRBD1. The CDR3 loop spans 15 amino acids. Trimming took 5 bases from V and 6 from J; bases not matched to a gene: 10. CDR1 is SEHNR and CDR2 is FQNEAQ in the germline V gene (reference sequence). The CDR3 reads CASSLPVAGGNEQFF. The CDR3 nucleotides are TGTGCCAGCAGCCTCCCGGTCGCAGGGGGCAATGAGCAGTTCTTC.